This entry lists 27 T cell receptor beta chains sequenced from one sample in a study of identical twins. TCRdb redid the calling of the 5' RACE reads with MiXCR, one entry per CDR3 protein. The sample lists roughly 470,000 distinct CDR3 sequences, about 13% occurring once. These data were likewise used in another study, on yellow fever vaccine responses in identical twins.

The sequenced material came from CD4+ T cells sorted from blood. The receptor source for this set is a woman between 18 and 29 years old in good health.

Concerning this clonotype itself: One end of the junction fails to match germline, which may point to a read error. CDR3 DNA: TGTGCTAGCAGCCCGATGGGGGCGGCCTCCTACGAGCAGTACTTC. It codes for CASSPMGAASYEQYF. This chain connects TRBV7-7 to TRBJ2-7; weak D call: TRBD1 (6 bases). The CDR3 sequence is 15 residues long. The germline CDR1 and CDR2 sequences are SSHAT and FNYEAQ (reference sequence).

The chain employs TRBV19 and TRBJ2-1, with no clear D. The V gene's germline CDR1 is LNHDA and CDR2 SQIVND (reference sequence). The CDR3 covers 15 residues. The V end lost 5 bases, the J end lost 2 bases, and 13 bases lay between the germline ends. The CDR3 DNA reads TGTGCCAGTAGTCCCTCTCATGCGACCTACAATGAGCAGTTCTTC. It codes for CASSPSHATYNEQFF.

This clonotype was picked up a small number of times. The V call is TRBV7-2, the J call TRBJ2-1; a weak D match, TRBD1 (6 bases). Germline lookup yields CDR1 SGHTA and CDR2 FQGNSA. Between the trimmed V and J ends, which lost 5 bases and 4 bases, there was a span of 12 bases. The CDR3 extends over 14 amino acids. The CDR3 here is CASSPGQIYNEQFF. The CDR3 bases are TGTGCCAGCAGCCCCGGACAGATATACAATGAGCAGTTCTTC.

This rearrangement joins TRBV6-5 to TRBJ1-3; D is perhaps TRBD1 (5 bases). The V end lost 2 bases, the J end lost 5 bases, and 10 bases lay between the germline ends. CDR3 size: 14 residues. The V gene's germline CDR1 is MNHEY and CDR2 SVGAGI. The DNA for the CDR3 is TGTGCCAGCAGTTACAGCAGGGACCGAAACACCATATATTTT. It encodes CASSYSRDRNTIYF.

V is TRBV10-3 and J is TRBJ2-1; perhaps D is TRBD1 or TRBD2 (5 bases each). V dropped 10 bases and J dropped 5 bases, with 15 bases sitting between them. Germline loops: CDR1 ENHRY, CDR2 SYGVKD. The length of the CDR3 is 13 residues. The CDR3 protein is CARASGANNEQFF. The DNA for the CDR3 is TGTGCCAGAGCATCCGGGGCAAACAATGAGCAGTTCTTC.

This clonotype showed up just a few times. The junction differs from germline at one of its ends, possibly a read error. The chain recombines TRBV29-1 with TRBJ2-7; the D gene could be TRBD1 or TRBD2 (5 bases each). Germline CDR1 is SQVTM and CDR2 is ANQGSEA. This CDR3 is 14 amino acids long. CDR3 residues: CSLEDTGLLHEQYF. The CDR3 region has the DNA TGCAGCCTTGAAGATACGGGGCTTCTCCACGAGCAGTACTTC.

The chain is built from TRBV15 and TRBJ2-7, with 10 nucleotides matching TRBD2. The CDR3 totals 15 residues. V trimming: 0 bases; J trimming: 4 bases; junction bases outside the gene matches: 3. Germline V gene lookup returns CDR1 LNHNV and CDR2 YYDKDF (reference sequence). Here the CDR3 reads CATSREASGSYEQYF. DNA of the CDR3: TGTGCCACCAGCAGAGAGGCTAGCGGGAGTTACGAGCAGTACTTC.

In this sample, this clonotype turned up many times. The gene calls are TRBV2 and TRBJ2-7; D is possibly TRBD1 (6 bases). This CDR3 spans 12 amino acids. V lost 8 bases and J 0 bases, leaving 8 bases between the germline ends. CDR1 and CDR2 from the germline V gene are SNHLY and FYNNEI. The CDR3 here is CASRTVSYEQYF. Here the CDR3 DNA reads TGTGCCAGCCGGACAGTCTCCTACGAGCAGTACTTC.

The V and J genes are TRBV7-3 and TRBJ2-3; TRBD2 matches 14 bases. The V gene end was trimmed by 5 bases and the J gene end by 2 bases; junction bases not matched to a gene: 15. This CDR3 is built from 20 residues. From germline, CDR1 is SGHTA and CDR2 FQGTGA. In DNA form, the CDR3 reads TGTGCCAGCAGCCCACAGGGACTAGCGGGGGACCCAACCATCACAGATACGCAGTATTTT. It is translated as CASSPQGLAGDPTITDTQYF.

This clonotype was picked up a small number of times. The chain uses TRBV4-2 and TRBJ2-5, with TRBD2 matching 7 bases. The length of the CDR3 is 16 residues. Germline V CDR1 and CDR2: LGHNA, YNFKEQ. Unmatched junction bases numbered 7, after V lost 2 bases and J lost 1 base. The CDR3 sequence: CASSQQRTRSQETQYF. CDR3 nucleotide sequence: TGTGCCAGCAGCCAACAAAGGACTAGATCCCAAGAGACCCAGTACTTC.

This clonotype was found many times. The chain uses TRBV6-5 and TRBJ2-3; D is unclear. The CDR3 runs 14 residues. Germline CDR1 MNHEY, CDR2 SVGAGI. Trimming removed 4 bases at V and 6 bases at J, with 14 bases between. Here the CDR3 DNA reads TGTGCCAGCAGTTTCCTACTCAGCGCGGATACGCAGTATTTT. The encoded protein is CASSFLLSADTQYF.

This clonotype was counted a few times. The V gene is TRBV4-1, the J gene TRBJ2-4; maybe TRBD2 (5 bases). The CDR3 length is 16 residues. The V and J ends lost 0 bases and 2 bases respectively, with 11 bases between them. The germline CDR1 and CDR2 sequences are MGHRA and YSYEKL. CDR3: CASSQEGEGTKNIQYF. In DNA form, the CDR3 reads TGCGCCAGCAGCCAAGAAGGTGAGGGCACCAAAAACATTCAGTACTTC.

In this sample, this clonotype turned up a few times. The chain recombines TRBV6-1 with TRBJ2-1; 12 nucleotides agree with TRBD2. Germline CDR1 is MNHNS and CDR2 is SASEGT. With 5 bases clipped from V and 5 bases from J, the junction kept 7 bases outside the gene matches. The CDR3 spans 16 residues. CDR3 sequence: CASSLNGLAGNNEQFF. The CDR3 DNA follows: TGTGCCAGCAGTCTCAATGGACTAGCGGGAAACAATGAGCAGTTCTTC.

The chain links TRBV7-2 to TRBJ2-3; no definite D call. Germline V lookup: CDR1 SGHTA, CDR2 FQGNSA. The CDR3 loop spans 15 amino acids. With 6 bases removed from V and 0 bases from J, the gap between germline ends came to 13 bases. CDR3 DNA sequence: TGTGCCAGCAGTCCCAGAACGTTCAGCACAGATACGCAGTATTTT. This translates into CASSPRTFSTDTQYF.

The CDR3 loop is CSVVWADTQYF. Written as DNA, the CDR3 is TGCAGCGTTGTGTGGGCAGATACGCAGTATTTT. V is TRBV29-1 and J is TRBJ2-3, with D uncertain. The germline V gene encodes CDR1 SQVTM and CDR2 ANQGSEA. CDR3 length: 11 amino acids. The V gene lost 4 bases and the J gene lost 4 bases, with 6 bases spanning the gap.

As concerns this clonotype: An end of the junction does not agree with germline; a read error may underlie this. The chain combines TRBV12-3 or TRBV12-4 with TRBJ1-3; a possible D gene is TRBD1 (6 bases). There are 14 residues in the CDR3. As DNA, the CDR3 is TGTGCCAGCAGGGACAGCCTCTCTGGAAACACCATTTATTTT. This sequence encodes CASRDSLSGNTIYF.

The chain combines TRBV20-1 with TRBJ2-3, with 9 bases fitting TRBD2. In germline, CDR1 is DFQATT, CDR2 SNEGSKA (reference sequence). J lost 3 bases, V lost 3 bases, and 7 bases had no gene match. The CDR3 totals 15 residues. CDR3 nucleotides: TGCAGTGCTAGTGTTGCGGGGGGGGATACAGATACGCAGTATTTT. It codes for CSASVAGGDTDTQYF.

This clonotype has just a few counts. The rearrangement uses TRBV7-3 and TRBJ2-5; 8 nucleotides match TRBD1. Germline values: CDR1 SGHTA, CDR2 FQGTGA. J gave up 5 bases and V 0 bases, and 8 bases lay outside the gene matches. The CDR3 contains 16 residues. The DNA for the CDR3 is TGTGCCAGCAGCTTAACCCCTAGGACAGGGAGGGAGACCCAGTACTTC. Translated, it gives CASSLTPRTGRETQYF.

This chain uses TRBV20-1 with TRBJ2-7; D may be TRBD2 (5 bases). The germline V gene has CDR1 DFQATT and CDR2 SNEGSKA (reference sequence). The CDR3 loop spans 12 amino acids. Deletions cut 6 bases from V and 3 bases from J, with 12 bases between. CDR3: CSAPDGDYEQYF. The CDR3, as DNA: TGCAGTGCCCCGGACGGGGACTACGAGCAGTACTTC.

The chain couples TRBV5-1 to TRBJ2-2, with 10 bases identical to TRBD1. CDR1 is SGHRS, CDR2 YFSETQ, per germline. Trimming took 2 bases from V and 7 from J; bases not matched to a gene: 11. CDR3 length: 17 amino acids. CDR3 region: CASSFDRDRGKDGELFF. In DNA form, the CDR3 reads TGCGCCAGCAGCTTCGACCGGGACAGGGGAAAGGACGGGGAGCTGTTTTTT.

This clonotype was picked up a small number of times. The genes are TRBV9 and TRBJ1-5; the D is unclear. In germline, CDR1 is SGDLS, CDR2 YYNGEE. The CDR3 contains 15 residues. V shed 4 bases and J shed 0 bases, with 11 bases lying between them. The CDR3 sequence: CASSTGGASNQPQHF. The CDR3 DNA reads TGTGCCAGCAGCACCGGAGGCGCTAGCAATCAGCCCCAGCATTTT.

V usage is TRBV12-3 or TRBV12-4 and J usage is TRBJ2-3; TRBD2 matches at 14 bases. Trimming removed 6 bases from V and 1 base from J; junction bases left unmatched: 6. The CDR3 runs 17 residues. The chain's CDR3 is CASSLKGLAGGTDTQYF. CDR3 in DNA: TGTGCCAGCAGCCTAAAGGGACTAGCGGGAGGCACAGATACGCAGTATTTT.

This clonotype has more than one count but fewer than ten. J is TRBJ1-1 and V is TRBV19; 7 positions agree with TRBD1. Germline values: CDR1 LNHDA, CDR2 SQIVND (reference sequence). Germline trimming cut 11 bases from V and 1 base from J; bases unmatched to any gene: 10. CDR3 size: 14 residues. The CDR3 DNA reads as TGTGCCTCGTTGCCGAACAGGGGGAACACTGAAGCTTTCTTT. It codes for CASLPNRGNTEAFF.

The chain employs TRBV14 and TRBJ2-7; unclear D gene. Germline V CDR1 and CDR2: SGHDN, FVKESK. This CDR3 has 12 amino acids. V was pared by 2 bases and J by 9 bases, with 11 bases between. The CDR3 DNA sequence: TGTGCCAGCAGCCAAACATCGACTGTGCAGTACTTC. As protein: CASSQTSTVQYF.

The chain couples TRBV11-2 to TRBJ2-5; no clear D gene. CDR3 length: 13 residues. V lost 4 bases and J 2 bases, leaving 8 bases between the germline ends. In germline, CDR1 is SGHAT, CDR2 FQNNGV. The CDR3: CASSSRWQETQYF. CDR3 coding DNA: TGTGCCAGCAGCTCCAGATGGCAAGAGACCCAGTACTTC. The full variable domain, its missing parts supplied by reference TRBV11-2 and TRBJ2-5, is EAGVAQSPRYKIIEKRQSVAFWCNPISGHATLYWYQQILGQGPKLLIQFQNNGVVDDSQLPKDRFSAERLKGVDSTLKIQPAKLEDSAVYLCASSSRWQETQYFGPGTRLLVL.

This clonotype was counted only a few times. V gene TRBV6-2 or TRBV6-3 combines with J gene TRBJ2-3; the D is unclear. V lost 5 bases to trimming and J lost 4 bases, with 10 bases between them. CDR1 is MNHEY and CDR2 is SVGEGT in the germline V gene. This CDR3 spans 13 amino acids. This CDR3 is CASSGWVADTQYF. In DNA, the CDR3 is TGTGCCAGCAGTGGATGGGTCGCAGATACGCAGTATTTT.

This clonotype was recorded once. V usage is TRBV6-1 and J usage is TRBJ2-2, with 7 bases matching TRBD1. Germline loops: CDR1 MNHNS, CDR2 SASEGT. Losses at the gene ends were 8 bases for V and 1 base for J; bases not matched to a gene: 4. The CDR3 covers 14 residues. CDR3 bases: TGTGCCAGCGGGCACAGGGGGAACACCGGGGAGCTGTTTTTT. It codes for CASGHRGNTGELFF.